The 20 T cell receptor beta chains presented below share a single source sample, sequenced in a study of shared clonotypes between healthy human individuals. This table comes from immunoSEQ multiplex PCR, and its TCRdb copy is limited to in-frame clones, with some not included. Here the sample spans more than 2,000,000 clones, 90% to 95% being singletons. Sequencing was done on a sample of naive CD4+ T cells sorted from blood. Subset: CD45RA+ positively selected. All receptors derive from a man aged 18 to 30 in good health.

V is TRBV7-2 and J is TRBJ2-2; 9 bases align to TRBD1. This CDR3 is 16 amino acids long. V gave up 4 bases and J gave up 4 bases; unmatched junction bases: 7. Germline CDR1 SGHTA, CDR2 FQGNSA. This CDR3 is CASSSPDRGFTGELFF. CDR3 in DNA: TGTGCCAGCAGCTCCCCGGACAGGGGATTCACCGGGGAGCTGTTTTTT.

The rearrangement links TRBV21-1 to TRBJ2-2; TRBD1, the table's D call, was not compared with the DNA. TRBV21-1 is termed a pseudogene. The CDR3 covers 17 residues. For the CDR3, the DNA is TGTGCCAGCAGTCGGGGCCGAAGCGGTAGAGGGGGCGGGGAGCTGTTTTTT. Translating gives CASSRGRSGRGGGELFF.

This clone was picked up one time. The rearrangement uses TRBV28 and TRBJ2-7, with D possibly being TRBD1 or TRBD2 (6 bases each). This CDR3 comprises 18 residues. V lost 3 bases and J lost 2, with 23 bases in between. Germline loops: CDR1 MDHEN, CDR2 SYDVKM. The CDR3 coding sequence is TGTGCCAGCAGTTTGTGGGGGGCGGGAAAATCCTCCGCCTACGAGCAGTACTTC. It translates to CASSLWGAGKSSAYEQYF.

V gene TRBV2 combines with J gene TRBJ2-3; 8 nucleotides agree with TRBD2. This CDR3 has 16 amino acids. Germline values: CDR1 SNHLY, CDR2 FYNNEI. V was pared by 6 bases and J by 4 bases, with 12 bases of the junction left unmatched. CDR3 DNA: TGTGCCAGCAGCATAGCGGGATCGGCCCCACCAGATACGCAGTATTTT. This sequence encodes CASSIAGSAPPDTQYF.

The V call is TRBV10-3, the J call TRBJ1-2, with 8 bases fitting TRBD1. Germline V gene data show CDR1 as ENHRY and CDR2 as SYGVKD. The J segment lost 4 bases and the V segment lost 3 bases, leaving 13 bases of the junction unmatched. The CDR3 extends over 17 amino acids. The CDR3 DNA is TGTGCCATCAGTGAAGCAGTCAAGGACAGGGACCCCTATGGCTACACCTTC. Protein sequence: CAISEAVKDRDPYGYTF.

The chain employs TRBV7-2 and TRBJ1-5; 7 nucleotides line up with TRBD1. The germline gives CDR1 SGHTA, CDR2 FQGNSA. Trimming cost V 4 bases and J 0 bases; bases outside gene matches: 3. The CDR3 covers 15 residues. CDR3 loop: CASSSTGTSNQPQHF. The CDR3 bases are TGTGCCAGCAGCTCGACAGGGACTAGCAATCAGCCCCAGCATTTT.

This clone was seen just once. This chain links TRBV27 with TRBJ1-1, with D tentatively TRBD1 (5 bases). The CDR3 runs 16 residues. From germline, CDR1 is MNHEY and CDR2 SMNVEV (reference sequence). The V gene lost 5 bases and the J gene lost 3 bases, with 19 bases spanning the gap. The CDR3 loop reads CASSPKTAQGDTEAFF. The DNA of the CDR3 is TGTGCCAGCAGTCCTAAGACGGCTCAGGGCGACACTGAAGCTTTCTTT.

This sequence joins TRBV5-1 and TRBJ2-1, with 7 positions matching TRBD2. Germline V gives CDR1 SGHRS, CDR2 YFSETQ. J was trimmed by 4 bases and V by 2 bases; bases with no gene match: 6. CDR3 length: 15 residues. CDR3 nucleotide sequence: TGCGCCAGCAGCTTTGAACGGGGGGAGTACAATGAGCAGTTCTTC. Translating gives CASSFERGEYNEQFF.

V and J are TRBV4-2 and TRBJ1-2; TRBD1 is a possible D gene (5 bases). Between the trimmed V and J ends, which lost 3 bases and 5 bases, there was a span of 10 bases. The CDR3 has 13 residues. Germline assignment: CDR1 LGHNA and CDR2 YNFKEQ. CDR3: CASSQRGPYGYTF. The CDR3 DNA reads as TGTGCCAGCAGCCAGCGGGGACCTTATGGCTACACCTTC.

V is TRBV12-5 and J is TRBJ2-7; 10 positions agree with TRBD2. Germline V CDR1 and CDR2: LGHNT, FRNRAP. The ends lost 5 bases at V and 2 bases at J; junction bases unmatched: 6. The CDR3 sequence is 15 residues long. The CDR3 region is CASGHGLADTYEQYF. CDR3 nucleotide sequence: TGTGCTAGTGGTCACGGACTAGCGGATACCTACGAGCAGTACTTC.

The V and J genes are TRBV6-1 and TRBJ2-5; D ambiguous. Trimming took 4 bases from V and 5 from J, leaving 8 bases between them. The CDR3 is 12 residues long. Germline CDR1 and CDR2: MNHNS and SASEGT. The CDR3 nucleotides are TGTGCCAGCAGTGCCAGTAGGGAGACCCAGTACTTC. Its translation: CASSASRETQYF.

The V and J genes are TRBV6-5 and TRBJ1-2; tentatively, D is TRBD1 (5 bases). The CDR3 loop spans 14 amino acids. Trimming left V 6 bases short and J 1 base short, with 12 bases between. Per the germline V gene, CDR1 is MNHEY and CDR2 is SVGAGI. The CDR3 here is CASRPGPNNYGYTF. In nucleotides, the CDR3 is TGTGCCAGCAGGCCGGGACCGAATAACTATGGCTACACCTTC.

J is TRBJ2-2 and V is TRBV19; no firm D call. The CDR3 contains 15 residues. V shed 3 bases and J shed 2 bases, with 10 bases lying between them. The V gene's germline CDR1 is LNHDA and CDR2 SQIVND (reference sequence). CDR3 sequence reads: CASSISSANTGELFF. The CDR3 DNA follows: TGTGCCAGTAGTATCTCGTCAGCCAACACCGGGGAGCTGTTTTTT.

The J gene is TRBJ2-3, the V gene TRBV21-1; the D call of TRBD2 is as the table states it, not checked on the DNA. TRBV21-1 is listed as a pseudogene. The CDR3 is 16 amino acids. The CDR3 region is CASSEDGTSGTDTQYF. Written as DNA, the CDR3 is TGTGCCAGCAGCGAGGACGGGACTAGCGGCACAGATACGCAGTATTTT.

This clone was observed a handful of times. CDR3 residues: CASSLESQQFMNTEAFF. CDR3 in DNA: TGCGCCAGCAGCTTGGAATCGCAGCAATTCATGAACACTGAAGCTTTCTTT. The chain joins TRBV5-1 to TRBJ1-1; D is unresolved. This CDR3 spans 17 amino acids. Trimming removed 0 bases from V and 0 bases from J, with 15 bases in between. Germline CDR1 reads SGHRS; CDR2 reads YFSETQ.

The chain couples TRBV7-9 to TRBJ2-3; TRBD2 might be the D (6 bases). Trimming pared 5 bases from V and 0 bases from J, leaving 15 bases between. This CDR3 comprises 16 residues. In germline, CDR1 is SEHNR, CDR2 FQNEAQ (reference sequence). The CDR3 protein is CASSVRSRGSTDTQYF. The CDR3 DNA is TGTGCCAGCAGCGTTCGAAGCCGGGGGAGCACAGATACGCAGTATTTT.

This clone was detected once. The J gene is TRBJ1-2, the V gene TRBV29-1, with a weak D call TRBD1 (5 bases). Trimming cost V 6 bases and J 2 bases, with 16 bases left between them. This CDR3 spans 14 amino acids. Per germline, CDR1 SQVTM and CDR2 ANQGSEA. CDR3: CSVEPTAENYGYTF. The CDR3 DNA reads TGCAGCGTCGAACCGACAGCTGAAAACTATGGCTACACCTTC.

The J gene is TRBJ2-3, the V gene TRBV5-6; D gene ambiguous. This CDR3 is built from 13 residues. Germline V gives CDR1 SGHDT, CDR2 YYEEEE. V shed 0 bases and J shed 2 bases, with 4 bases lying between them. The CDR3 loop is CASSLGFTDTQYF. The CDR3 DNA reads as TGTGCCAGCAGCTTGGGTTTCACAGATACGCAGTATTTT. Full variable domain (missing parts from reference TRBV5-6 and TRBJ2-3): DAGVTQSPTHLIKTRGQQVTLRCSPKSGHDTVSWYQQALGQGPQFIFQYYEEEERQRGNFPDRFSGHQFPNYSSELNVNALLLGDSALYLCASSLGFTDTQYFGPGTRLTVL.

The chain joins TRBV6-1 to TRBJ1-1; TRBD1 matches at 7 bases. Germline CDR1 is MNHNS and CDR2 is SASEGT. The CDR3 covers 14 residues. The J segment lost 4 bases and the V segment lost 8 bases, leaving 10 bases of the junction unmatched. CDR3 nucleotides: TGTGCCAGCCGACAGGGTCCCCTTAGCACTGAAGCTTTCTTT. This codes for CASRQGPLSTEAFF.

The chain combines TRBV14 with TRBJ1-2, with a tentative D call TRBD1 (6 bases). V was cut by 4 bases and J by 8 bases, with 11 bases left in between. Per germline, CDR1 SGHDN and CDR2 FVKESK. The CDR3 totals 12 residues. The CDR3 DNA follows: TGTGCCAGCAGCCTCGGCGGGGGCGGCTACACCTTC. It is translated as CASSLGGGGYTF.